The sequence of this TCR beta chain was determined in a study of blood T cell repertoires in COVID-19. Study summary: Italy, Spain and the United States were the sources of the convalescent and acute COVID-19 samples.

One Seattle source followed patients from active infection through their disease course. In the original analysis: Estimates of nucleated cell counts were drawn from the amplification of reference gene primers. Produced via immunoSEQ multiplex PCR; TCRdb's table is partial and in-frame only. Clonal size and the V and J genes are those of that table, whereas D and trimming came from the DNA. This table holds 380,000 or so clones, roughly 90% found once. The CDR3 extends over 13 amino acids. Germline V gene lookup returns CDR1 ENHRY and CDR2 SYGVKD. The V end lost 3 bases, the J end lost 3 bases, and 9 bases lay between the germline ends.

The TCR sequence derives from a woman aged 60-75 years with COVID-19, enrolled during active disease. The sequenced sample consisted of peripheral blood. The V gene is TRBV10-3, the J gene TRBJ2-7, with a weak D call TRBD2 (6 bases). The CDR3 DNA reads TGTGCCATCAGTGACAGGAGGGACTACGAGCAGTACTTC. Translation: CAISDRRDYEQYF.